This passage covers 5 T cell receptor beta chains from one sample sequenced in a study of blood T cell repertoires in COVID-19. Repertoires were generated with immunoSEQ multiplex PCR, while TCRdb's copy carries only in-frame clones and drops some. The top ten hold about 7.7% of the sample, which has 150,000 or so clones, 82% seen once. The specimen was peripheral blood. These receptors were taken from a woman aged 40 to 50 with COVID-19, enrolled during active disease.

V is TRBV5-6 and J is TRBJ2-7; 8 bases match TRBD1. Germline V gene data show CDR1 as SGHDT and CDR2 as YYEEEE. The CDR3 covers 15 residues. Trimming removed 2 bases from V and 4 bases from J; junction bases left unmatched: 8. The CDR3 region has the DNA TGTGCCAGCAGCTTTAGTGACAGGGGTTCGTACGAGCAGTACTTC. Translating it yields CASSFSDRGSYEQYF.

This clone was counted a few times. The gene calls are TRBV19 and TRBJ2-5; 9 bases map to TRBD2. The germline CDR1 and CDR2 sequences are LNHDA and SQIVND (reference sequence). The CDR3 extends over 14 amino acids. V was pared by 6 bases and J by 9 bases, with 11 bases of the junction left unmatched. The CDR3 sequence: CASRTSGGHRAQYF. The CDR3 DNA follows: TGTGCCAGTAGGACTAGCGGAGGGCATAGGGCCCAGTACTTC.

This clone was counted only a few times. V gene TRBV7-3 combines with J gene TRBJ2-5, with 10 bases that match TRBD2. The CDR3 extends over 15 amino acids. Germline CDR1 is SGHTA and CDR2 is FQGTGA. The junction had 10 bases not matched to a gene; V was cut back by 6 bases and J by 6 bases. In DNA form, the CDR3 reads TGTGCCAGCAGTCGGACTAGCGGCCTCGGTCAGACCCAGTACTTC. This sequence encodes CASSRTSGLGQTQYF.

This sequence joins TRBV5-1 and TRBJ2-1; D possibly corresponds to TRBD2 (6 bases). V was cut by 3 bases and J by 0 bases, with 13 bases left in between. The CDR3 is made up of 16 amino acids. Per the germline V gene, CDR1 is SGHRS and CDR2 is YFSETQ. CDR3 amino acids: CASSWFLASSYNEQFF. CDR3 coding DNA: TGCGCCAGCAGCTGGTTCCTAGCGAGCTCCTACAATGAGCAGTTCTTC.

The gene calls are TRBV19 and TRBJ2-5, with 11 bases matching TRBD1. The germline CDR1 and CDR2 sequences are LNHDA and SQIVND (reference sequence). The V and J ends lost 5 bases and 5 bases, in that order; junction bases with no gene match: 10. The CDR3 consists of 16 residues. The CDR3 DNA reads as TGTGCCAGTAGTGGGAACCGGGGACAGGGGGGGGAGACCCAGTACTTC. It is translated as CASSGNRGQGGETQYF.